This T cell receptor (beta chain) was recorded in a study of metastatic and nonmetastatic thyroid tumors. The CDR3 runs to 15 residues. J lost 5 bases, V lost 0 bases, and 6 bases had no gene match. Germline V gene data show CDR1 as DFQATT and CDR2 as SNEGSKA (reference sequence). Thyroid surgery took place with no prior treatment in any patient. TCRdb re-called the PCR reads with MiXCR. The data contain 7,000 to 9,500 clones, approximately 31% of them singletons. Sequences were obtained from tumor tissue. The chain uses TRBV20-1 and TRBJ2-7, with 11 nucleotides matching TRBD1. This clonotype originated in a female donor with papillary thyroid cancer or a benign thyroid nodule (not recorded which). Some clones in this sample may be carry-over from other donors' samples. The CDR3 spells CSARDPGQGVHEQYF. The DNA for the CDR3 is TGCAGTGCTAGAGACCCGGGACAGGGGGTCCACGAGCAGTACTTC.